This T cell receptor beta chain was captured in a study of blood T cell repertoires in COVID-19. Study-wide background: Material from acute and convalescent COVID-19 was sourced from the United States, Italy and Spain.

This clone has only one observation. Germline-derived CDR1 and CDR2 are LGHDT and YNNKEL (reference sequence). V lost 0 bases, J lost 0 bases, and 12 bases stayed unmatched. This CDR3 is 20 amino acids long. Using immunoSEQ multiplex PCR, the repertoire was profiled, and TCRdb retains in-frame clones only, with some absent. The sample has 200,000 to 250,000 clones; 84% are singletons. This clonotype originated in a man in his 60s who had recovered from COVID-19. The sequenced material came from PBMCs or T cells enriched from blood (not recorded which). The chain joins TRBV3-1 (or the pseudogene TRBV3-2) to TRBJ2-7; 12 nucleotides line up with TRBD2. The CDR3 nucleotides read TGTGCCAGCAGCCAAGATAGTCCCGGGACTAGCGGGTCCGTCTCCTACGAGCAGTACTTC. Translating it yields CASSQDSPGTSGSVSYEQYF.